This T cell receptor beta chain was observed in a study of PD-1 blockade in mismatch repair-deficient tumors. Produced via immunoSEQ multiplex PCR; TCRdb's table is partial and in-frame only. The sample has 75,000 to 80,000 clones; roughly 80% are singletons. The germline CDR1 and CDR2 sequences are GTSNPN and SVGIG (reference sequence). The junction had 8 bases not matched to a gene; V was cut back by 3 bases and J by 2 bases. The CDR3 totals 15 residues. The sequence was collected from an adult with mismatch repair-deficient cancer. The chain combines TRBV30 with TRBJ2-5, with TRBD1 matching over 8 bases. The sample in question was peripheral blood, obtained 44 weeks after starting pembrolizumab. In DNA, the CDR3 is TGTGCCTGGAGGGGACGCCGGACAGGGCAAGAGACCCAGTACTTC. Protein product: CAWRGRRTGQETQYF.